The next 6 T cell receptor beta chains were all read from a single sample in a study of spatial heterogeneity in lung cancer. One entry per CDR3 protein, called by TCRdb with MiXCR from the 5' RACE reads. This sample yields some 5,100 distinct CDR3 sequences, of which 4.5% to 5.5% are seen a single time; 7% to 10% belongs to the top ten. The time point here: sample taken at primary tumor resection. Here the sequenced sample was normal lung tissue next to the tumor, taken at surgery. The receptors stem from a female donor with early-stage non-small cell lung cancer.

By proportion, this clonotype is medium-sized. The chain links TRBV18 to TRBJ1-1; D not resolved. In germline, CDR1 is KGHSH, CDR2 LQKENI. This CDR3 has 13 residues. Trimming shortened V by 3 bases and J by 5 bases, and 10 bases separated the two germline ends. Here the CDR3 reads CASSPPGETEAFF. The DNA of the CDR3 is TGTGCCAGCTCACCCCCCGGGGAGACTGAAGCTTTCTTT.

This clonotype was observed a few times. This chain uses TRBV20-1 with TRBJ2-3; D is ambiguous. The V end lost 5 bases, the J end lost 9 bases, and 18 bases lay between the germline ends. CDR1 is DFQATT and CDR2 is SNEGSKA in the germline V gene (reference sequence). CDR3 length: 13 amino acids. The CDR3 DNA reads TGCAGTGCTTTAAAAATGGGCTCTGGCACGCAGTATTTT. Translation gives CSALKMGSGTQYF.

This clonotype is medium-sized by share. The chain recombines TRBV28 with TRBJ2-3; D unclear. The germline V gene encodes CDR1 MDHEN and CDR2 SYDVKM. The V gene lost 5 bases and the J gene lost 3 bases, with 18 bases spanning the gap. The length of the CDR3 is 16 residues. CDR3 sequence reads: CASSPPLSPGTDTQYF. The DNA for the CDR3 is TGTGCCAGCAGTCCCCCTCTTAGCCCTGGGACAGATACGCAGTATTTT.

This clonotype is classed as medium-sized (0.01 to 0.1%). This chain connects TRBV30 to TRBJ2-2; D not resolved. V shed 5 bases and J shed 2 bases, with 6 bases lying between them. The CDR3 totals 12 residues. Germline V gives CDR1 GTSNPN, CDR2 SVGIG (reference sequence). CDR3 sequence reads: CAWDENTGELFF. The DNA for the CDR3 is TGTGCCTGGGATGAAAACACCGGGGAGCTGTTTTTT.

In its sample, this clonotype is medium-sized. V is TRBV12-3 or TRBV12-4 and J is TRBJ2-3; 8 positions match TRBD2. There are 14 residues in the CDR3. The J segment lost 10 bases and the V segment lost 6 bases, leaving 12 bases of the junction unmatched. The CDR3: CASRGSGGKEAQYF. CDR3 nucleotide sequence: TGTGCCAGCAGGGGGTCGGGGGGGAAGGAAGCGCAGTATTTT.

This clonotype was counted only a few times. V gene TRBV3-1 combines with J gene TRBJ1-2; D is possibly TRBD1 (5 bases). Trimming removed 0 bases from V and 8 bases from J, with 13 bases in between. This CDR3 is built from 14 residues. Germline lookup yields CDR1 LGHDT and CDR2 YNNKEL (reference sequence). The CDR3 region is CASSQDPRVRGYTF. The CDR3, as DNA: TGTGCCAGCAGCCAAGATCCCAGGGTGCGGGGCTACACCTTC.